These 30 T cell receptor beta chains share one sample of origin, sequenced in a study of response to subunit inactivated influenza vaccine. TCRdb reprocessed the RT-PCR reads via MiXCR and lists one record per CDR3 protein. The sample yields about 500,000 distinct CDR3 sequences, 16% seen once. The sample here was CD4+ T cells sorted from PBMCs, taken around 25 months after vaccination. Receptors originate from a man between 50 and 70 years old who received an inactivated influenza vaccine.

This clonotype was detected only a few times. The chain combines TRBV29-1 with TRBJ2-2; D is undetermined. Germline CDR1 reads SQVTM; CDR2 reads ANQGSEA. V lost 2 bases to trimming and J lost 7 bases, with 8 bases between them. This CDR3 has 12 residues. CDR3 sequence (DNA): TGCAGCGTTGAAAGGTTGGGCGGGGAGCTGTTTTTT. This sequence encodes CSVERLGGELFF.

This clonotype was recorded a few times. The gene calls are TRBV7-6 and TRBJ1-1; D is undetermined. Trimming cost V 4 bases and J 1 base, with 10 bases left between them. The germline CDR1 and CDR2 sequences are SGHVS and FNYEAQ. The CDR3 length is 14 residues. This chain's CDR3 is CASSSPDGNTEAFF. CDR3 sequence (DNA): TGTGCCAGCAGCTCCCCCGACGGGAACACTGAAGCTTTCTTT.

This chain joins TRBV20-1 and TRBJ2-6; TRBD1 matches at 8 bases. The germline V gene encodes CDR1 DFQATT and CDR2 SNEGSKA (reference sequence). The CDR3 length is 17 residues. With V trimmed by 5 bases and J by 2 bases, 11 bases remained unmatched. The CDR3 spells CSALRQGKNPGANVLTF. In DNA form, the CDR3 reads TGCAGTGCTCTCCGACAGGGGAAGAACCCTGGGGCCAACGTCCTGACTTTC.

This clonotype was counted a few times. The chain combines TRBV5-6 with TRBJ1-6; 7 nucleotides line up with TRBD1. The germline gives CDR1 SGHDT, CDR2 YYEEEE. This CDR3 has 14 residues. V was clipped by 2 bases and J by 10 bases; unmatched bases: 6. DNA of the CDR3: TGTGCCAGCAGCTTTTATACAGGGGTCTCACCCCTCCACTTT. It is translated as CASSFYTGVSPLHF. Together with reference TRBV5-6 and TRBJ1-6, the CDR3 gives the full variable domain: DAGVTQSPTHLIKTRGQQVTLRCSPKSGHDTVSWYQQALGQGPQFIFQYYEEEERQRGNFPDRFSGHQFPNYSSELNVNALLLGDSALYLCASSFYTGVSPLHFGNGTRLTVT.

This clonotype was found a few times. The chain employs TRBV25-1 and TRBJ2-2; maybe TRBD1 (6 bases). CDR1 is MGHDK, CDR2 SYGVNS, per germline. V gave up 1 base and J gave up 6 bases, with 12 bases separating them. The CDR3 totals 15 residues. The CDR3 reads CASSESLRGSGELFF. As DNA, the CDR3 is TGTGCCAGCAGTGAATCTCTTAGGGGGTCCGGGGAGCTGTTTTTT.

This clonotype has at least ten counts. The chain carries TRBV7-9 and TRBJ2-1, with TRBD1 matching 8 bases. V gave up 5 bases and J gave up 3 bases; unmatched junction bases: 12. CDR3 length: 17 amino acids. Germline assignment: CDR1 SEHNR and CDR2 FQNEAQ (reference sequence). The CDR3 DNA reads TGTGCCAGCAGCCCCGAGGGACAGGCTCGATACTACAATGAGCAGTTCTTC. It translates to CASSPEGQARYYNEQFF.

This clonotype was observed a handful of times. The V and J genes are TRBV7-2 and TRBJ1-5; D gene uncertain. The CDR3 is 16 residues long. V lost 2 bases, J lost 5 bases, and 16 bases lay in between. Germline-derived CDR1 and CDR2 are SGHTA and FQGNSA. CDR3 region: CASSLIAGRPYQPQHF. The CDR3 DNA follows: TGTGCCAGCAGCTTAATCGCGGGGAGGCCCTATCAGCCCCAGCATTTT.

This clonotype was found a few times. J is TRBJ2-7 and V is TRBV20-1; D is perhaps TRBD2 (6 bases). V was trimmed by 5 bases and J by 3 bases, leaving 14 bases between them. This CDR3 contains 13 residues. Germline CDR1 is DFQATT and CDR2 is SNEGSKA (reference sequence). CDR3 bases: TGCAGTGCTCGGAGTGGAGGGATCTACGAGCAGTACTTC. Its translation is CSARSGGIYEQYF.

The rearrangement links TRBV24-1 to TRBJ1-5; D is unclear. Germline V gives CDR1 KGHDR, CDR2 SFDVKD. The CDR3 has 14 residues. V shed 6 bases and J shed 3 bases, with 11 bases lying between them. The CDR3 loop is CATSPREFNQPQHF. The CDR3 DNA sequence: TGTGCCACCAGTCCGCGGGAGTTCAATCAGCCCCAGCATTTT.

In its sample, this clonotype was seen many times. This rearrangement joins TRBV4-1 to TRBJ2-1, with D uncertain. The V gene lost 0 bases and the J gene lost 4 bases, with 7 bases spanning the gap. The germline CDR1 and CDR2 sequences are MGHRA and YSYEKL. This CDR3 has 14 residues. The CDR3 spells CASSQEVLYNEQFF. CDR3 coding DNA: TGCGCCAGCAGCCAAGAAGTCCTTTACAATGAGCAGTTCTTC.

This clonotype occurred a few times. V gene TRBV5-1 combines with J gene TRBJ2-7; D gene unclear. The CDR3 contains 14 residues. Per the germline V gene, CDR1 is SGHRS and CDR2 is YFSETQ. The V gene lost 0 bases and the J gene lost 4 bases, with 11 bases spanning the gap. CDR3 DNA sequence: TGCGCCAGCAGCTTGGTGGGGTCTCAATACGAGCAGTACTTC. Translation gives CASSLVGSQYEQYF.

The rearrangement joins TRBV29-1 to TRBJ2-3, with D possibly being TRBD1 (5 bases). V was clipped by 8 bases and J by 3 bases, with 9 bases between them. The CDR3 sequence is 11 residues long. The germline V gene has CDR1 SQVTM and CDR2 ANQGSEA. In DNA form, the CDR3 reads TGCAGCCATTCAGGGACAGATACGCAGTATTTT. This encodes CSHSGTDTQYF.

The chain combines TRBV5-1 with TRBJ2-3, with 12 nucleotides matching TRBD2. With 4 bases clipped from V and 0 bases from J, the junction kept 9 bases outside the gene matches. Germline lookup yields CDR1 SGHRS and CDR2 YFSETQ. The CDR3 is 18 residues long. CDR3 DNA: TGCGCCAGCAGCACCGGACTAGCGGGGATCTCTAGCACAGATACGCAGTATTTT. Translating gives CASSTGLAGISSTDTQYF.

The rearrangement links TRBV27 to TRBJ2-3; TRBD2 agrees at 7 bases. J lost 2 bases, V lost 6 bases, and 8 bases had no gene match. CDR3 length equals 15 residues. CDR1 MNHEY and CDR2 SMNVEV come from the germline V gene (reference sequence). The CDR3 coding sequence is TGTGCCAGCAGCAACCGACTAGCTTACACAGATACGCAGTATTTT. Translating it yields CASSNRLAYTDTQYF.

In this sample, this clonotype turned up a few times. The V call is TRBV6-1, the J call TRBJ2-7; D is perhaps TRBD1 (5 bases). Trimming cost V 8 bases and J 2 bases, with 13 bases left between them. The CDR3 sequence is 13 residues long. Germline V gene data show CDR1 as MNHNS and CDR2 as SASEGT. As DNA, the CDR3 is TGTGCCAGCCGACAGACTTCAACCTACGAGCAGTACTTC. It yields the protein CASRQTSTYEQYF.

This clonotype has only a few counts. The V call is TRBV29-1, the J call TRBJ1-2; TRBD1 matches at 7 bases. There are 14 residues in the CDR3. The ends lost 6 bases at V and 2 bases at J; junction bases unmatched: 9. Per the germline V gene, CDR1 is SQVTM and CDR2 is ANQGSEA. CDR3 residues: CSVHGGQQNYGYTF. In DNA, the CDR3 is TGCAGCGTCCATGGGGGACAGCAGAACTATGGCTACACCTTC.

This chain links TRBV5-6 with TRBJ2-3; D is unclear. This CDR3 spans 10 amino acids. CDR1 and CDR2 (germline): SGHDT, YYEEEE. The V end lost 7 bases, the J end lost 11 bases, and 11 bases lay between the germline ends. The CDR3 region has the DNA TGTGCCAGCGGACGGAACCGGCAGTATTTT. Its translation: CASGRNRQYF.

This clonotype has only a few counts. The rearrangement joins TRBV30 to TRBJ2-6; no clear D gene. This CDR3 has 13 residues. The ends were cut back, 2 bases at V and 1 base at J, with 3 bases in the middle. CDR1 is GTSNPN, CDR2 SVGIG, per germline (reference sequence). The CDR3 reads CAWSLSGANVLTF. The CDR3 DNA follows: TGTGCCTGGAGTCTTTCTGGGGCCAACGTCCTGACTTTC.

The chain carries TRBV4-3 and TRBJ2-7; 7 bases are a match to TRBD1. The V and J ends lost 0 bases and 3 bases, in that order; junction bases with no gene match: 8. Germline assignment: CDR1 LGHNA and CDR2 YSLEER. This CDR3 is 16 amino acids long. CDR3 bases: TGCGCCAGCAGCCAAGACCGGGACAGTCATTTCTACGAGCAGTACTTC. As protein: CASSQDRDSHFYEQYF.

This clonotype was seen many times. The chain recombines TRBV5-1 with TRBJ2-3; 7 bases map to TRBD2. Germline loops: CDR1 SGHRS, CDR2 YFSETQ. V lost 0 bases, J lost 1 base, and 11 bases stayed unmatched. The CDR3 contains 18 residues. CDR3 sequence reads: CASSLGWSRESRTDTQYF. CDR3 DNA: TGCGCCAGCAGCTTGGGATGGTCGCGGGAGTCTCGCACAGATACGCAGTATTTT.

This clonotype was counted ten times or more. This chain joins TRBV5-5 and TRBJ2-7; 8 bases align to TRBD1. J was trimmed by 3 bases and V by 2 bases; bases with no gene match: 7. This CDR3 comprises 15 residues. CDR1 and CDR2 (germline): SGHKS, YYEKEE (reference sequence). The CDR3: CASSLAGGASYEQYF. CDR3 bases: TGTGCCAGCAGCTTAGCAGGGGGCGCGAGCTACGAGCAGTACTTC.

The chain recombines TRBV12-3 or TRBV12-4 with TRBJ2-5; TRBD1 matches 11 bases. With V trimmed by 3 bases and J by 5 bases, 8 bases remained unmatched. This CDR3 has 16 residues. The CDR3 reads CASSFGQGAKIETQYF. The CDR3 nucleotides are TGTGCCAGCAGTTTCGGACAGGGGGCGAAAATTGAGACCCAGTACTTC.

The V call is TRBV16, the J call TRBJ2-7; D gene unclear. The germline V gene encodes CDR1 KGHSY and CDR2 FQNENV. This CDR3 region has 13 residues. V lost 2 bases and J 2 bases, leaving 7 bases between the germline ends. CDR3 nucleotides: TGTGCCAGCAGCCAAGCTCTCACCTACGAGCAGTACTTC. It encodes CASSQALTYEQYF. The complete variable domain, with remaining parts taken from reference TRBV16 and TRBJ2-7, reads GEEVAQTPKHLVRGEGQKAKLYCAPIKGHSYVFWYQQVLKNEFKFLISFQNENVFDETGMPKERFSAKCLPNSPCSLEIQATKLEDSAVYFCASSQALTYEQYFGPGTRLTVT.

CDR3 sequence: CSAPRLAGAIQETQYF. In DNA, the CDR3 is TGCAGTGCTCCGAGACTAGCGGGAGCCATCCAAGAGACCCAGTACTTC. J is TRBJ2-5 and V is TRBV20-1; 12 bases match TRBD2. This CDR3 contains 16 residues. Germline-derived CDR1 and CDR2 are DFQATT and SNEGSKA (reference sequence). With 5 bases clipped from V and 1 base from J, the junction kept 8 bases outside the gene matches.

The chain uses TRBV20-1 and TRBJ1-2; no reliable D call. The CDR3 consists of 15 residues. CDR1 DFQATT and CDR2 SNEGSKA come from the germline V gene (reference sequence). V was clipped by 2 bases and J by 4 bases, with 17 bases between them. The CDR3 region is CSARRSATPIYGYTF. CDR3 DNA: TGCAGTGCTAGACGGTCGGCCACCCCGATCTATGGCTACACCTTC.

There are a few counts of this clonotype. The rearrangement joins TRBV7-2 to TRBJ1-6; a weak D match, TRBD1 (5 bases). Trimming pared 3 bases from V and 6 bases from J, leaving 9 bases between. Germline V gene sequence: CDR1 SGHTA, CDR2 FQGNSA. This CDR3 contains 14 residues. The CDR3 DNA follows: TGTGCCAGCAGCTTGGGGACGGTTAATTCACCCCTCCACTTT. This sequence encodes CASSLGTVNSPLHF.

This clonotype has ten or more counts. This rearrangement joins TRBV4-3 to TRBJ1-5; D uncertain. The CDR3 has 15 amino acids. CDR1 and CDR2 from the germline V gene are LGHNA and YSLEER. The V end was cut by 0 bases, the J end by 6 bases, with 12 bases between. This chain's CDR3 is CASSQDFMGFQPQHF. The CDR3 DNA follows: TGCGCCAGCAGCCAAGACTTTATGGGGTTTCAGCCCCAGCATTTT.

This clonotype appeared many times. The chain links TRBV24-1 to TRBJ1-1; the D gene is possibly TRBD1 (5 bases). Germline V gene data show CDR1 as KGHDR and CDR2 as SFDVKD. V lost 3 bases and J lost 1, with 8 bases in between. The CDR3 spans 14 residues. CDR3 loop: CATSDGHWNTEAFF. The CDR3 DNA is TGTGCCACCAGTGATGGACATTGGAACACTGAAGCTTTCTTT.

This clonotype appeared a few times. V and J are TRBV12-3 or TRBV12-4 and TRBJ1-1; perhaps TRBD1 as D (5 bases). This CDR3 spans 14 amino acids. Trimming removed 3 bases at V and 2 bases at J, with 10 bases between. CDR3 region: CASSLGLSNTEAFF. The CDR3 DNA is TGTGCCAGCAGTTTGGGACTTTCTAACACTGAAGCTTTCTTT.

This clonotype came up many times. The chain carries TRBV4-1 and TRBJ2-3, with D tentatively TRBD1 or TRBD2 (5 bases each). The CDR3 totals 14 residues. CDR1 is MGHRA, CDR2 YSYEKL, per germline. Trimming removed 0 bases from V and 7 bases from J, with 11 bases in between. CDR3 sequence (DNA): TGCGCCAGCAGCCAAGAGGGGGTTTGGAATACGCAGTATTTT. Translation: CASSQEGVWNTQYF.